This T cell receptor beta chain was captured in a study of CD8+CD57+ T cells in acquired aplastic anemia. Study observations and caveats: About 27 shared CD8+ CDR3s appeared highly expressed within patients' immunodominant clones.

For this clonotype: No antigen is known for it.

According to the study, genomic DNA was the template for TCR beta VDJ and CDR3 profiling. Using its own MiXCR run on the reads, TCRdb lists one record per CDR3 protein. The sample includes about 68,000 distinct CDR3 sequences, approximately 51% of them seen just once. The V gene's germline CDR1 is SNHLY and CDR2 FYNNEI. CDR3 length: 14 residues. V lost 7 bases, J lost 1 base, and 11 bases lay in between. This clonotype originated in a human donor in good health, serving as a control. The chain couples TRBV2 to TRBJ2-1, with D perhaps assigned TRBD1 or TRBD2 (6 bases each). Material: sorted CD4+, CD8+, or CD8+CD57+ T cells (not recorded which) from PBMCs. CDR3 in DNA: TGTGCCAGCAACCGCGGGACATCCTACAATGAGCAGTTCTTC. Its protein is CASNRGTSYNEQFF.